The 22 T cell receptor beta chains listed next were all sequenced from one sample in a study of cytomegalovirus exposure and HLA in healthy donors. PCR involved 60 Vbeta and 13 Jbeta primers. Using immunoSEQ multiplex PCR, the repertoire was profiled, and TCRdb retains in-frame clones only, with some absent. Here the sample spans roughly 110,000 clones, about 61% being singletons. Sequenced input: PBMCs. The receptors were sampled from a woman aged 25 to 39 in good health and CMV-seronegative.

V usage is TRBV29-1 and J usage is TRBJ2-5, with TRBD2 as a possible D gene (5 bases). This CDR3 has 11 residues. Between the trimmed V and J ends, which lost 4 bases and 5 bases, there was a span of 8 bases. The germline gives CDR1 SQVTM, CDR2 ANQGSEA. The CDR3 sequence: CSVAWEETQYF. The CDR3 bases are TGCAGCGTTGCTTGGGAGGAGACCCAGTACTTC.

This clone was seen only a few times. The chain recombines TRBV9 with TRBJ1-1, with D maybe TRBD1 (5 bases). V shed 3 bases and J shed 1 base, with 10 bases lying between them. Germline V CDR1 and CDR2: SGDLS, YYNGEE. The CDR3 covers 14 residues. This CDR3 is CASSAAGQNTEAFF. CDR3 nucleotide sequence: TGTGCCAGCAGCGCAGCCGGACAGAACACTGAAGCTTTCTTT.

This clone was counted a few times. The sample carries other DNA sequences with the same CDR3. V and J are TRBV29-1 and TRBJ1-2; 12 bases match TRBD1. This CDR3 has 14 residues. V gave up 7 bases and J gave up 1 base; unmatched junction bases: 4. The V gene's germline CDR1 is SQVTM and CDR2 ANQGSEA. The CDR3 region is CSGGQGADNYGYTF. The CDR3 DNA reads TGCAGCGGGGGACAGGGGGCCGATAACTATGGCTACACCTTC. Based on the CDR3 plus reference TRBV29-1 and TRBJ1-2, the full variable domain is SAVISQKPSRDICQRGTSLTIQCQVDSQVTMMFWYRQQPGQSLTLIATANQGSEATYESGFVIDKFPISRPNLTFSTLTVSNMSPEDSSIYLCSGGQGADNYGYTFGSGTRLTVV.

V gene TRBV28 combines with J gene TRBJ1-2; 9 positions agree with TRBD1. After removal of 3 bases from V and 8 bases from J, the junction contained 7 bases not matched to a gene. The CDR3 is 14 residues long. CDR1 is MDHEN, CDR2 SYDVKM, per germline. In DNA form, the CDR3 reads TGTGCCAGCAGTTTGGAAGGACAGGGGAAAGGCTACACCTTC. Its protein is CASSLEGQGKGYTF.

The chain has TRBV5-1 and TRBJ1-1; D uncertain. The CDR3 spans 12 residues. Germline V gene sequence: CDR1 SGHRS, CDR2 YFSETQ. Trimming stripped 5 bases from V and 2 bases from J, with 7 bases between. The CDR3 sequence is CASRRDNTEAFF. As DNA, the CDR3 is TGCGCCAGCAGAAGAGATAACACTGAAGCTTTCTTT.

The V and J genes are TRBV9 and TRBJ1-3, with 7 bases identical to TRBD1. Germline V gene data show CDR1 as SGDLS and CDR2 as YYNGEE. The J segment lost 0 bases and the V segment lost 5 bases, leaving 8 bases of the junction unmatched. The CDR3 is 16 residues long. CDR3: CASSYRGLSSGNTIYF. Written as DNA, the CDR3 is TGTGCCAGCAGTTACAGGGGCCTAAGCTCTGGAAACACCATATATTTT.

This clone was counted between two and nine times. The chain links TRBV5-4 to TRBJ2-2; TRBD2 aligns across 7 bases. Germline-derived CDR1 and CDR2 are SGHNT and YYREEE (reference sequence). J gave up 5 bases and V 4 bases, and 8 bases lay outside the gene matches. The CDR3 totals 15 residues. This CDR3 reads CASSLPGGQTGELFF. The DNA for the CDR3 is TGTGCCAGCAGCCTACCGGGAGGACAAACCGGGGAGCTGTTTTTT.

V usage is TRBV19 and J usage is TRBJ2-7; possible D gene TRBD2, 6 bases. V was pared by 3 bases and J by 6 bases, with 12 bases between. Germline V CDR1 and CDR2: LNHDA, SQIVND (reference sequence). The CDR3 extends over 13 amino acids. DNA for the CDR3: TGTGCCAGTAGTATGGGCCAGGGACTCGAGCAGTACTTC. Its protein is CASSMGQGLEQYF. Full variable domain (remainder filled in from reference TRBV19 and TRBJ2-7): DGGITQSPKYLFRKEGQNVTLSCEQNLNHDAMYWYRQDPGQGLRLIYYSQIVNDFQKGDIAEGYSVSREKKESFPLTVTSAQKNPTAFYLCASSMGQGLEQYFGPGTRLTVT.

This clone came up a few times. The chain carries TRBV11-3 and TRBJ2-3; tentatively, D is TRBD2 (5 bases). CDR1 and CDR2 (germline): SGHNT, YENEEA. V shed 5 bases and J shed 3 bases, with 12 bases lying between them. The CDR3 is 14 residues long. CDR3 nucleotides: TGTGCCAGCAGCAGCTGGGAGAGTACAGATACGCAGTATTTT. This gives the protein CASSSWESTDTQYF.

The V and J genes are TRBV19 and TRBJ1-1; D may be TRBD1 (5 bases). Between the trimmed V and J ends, which lost 5 bases and 4 bases, there was a span of 11 bases. The CDR3 consists of 13 residues. Germline lookup yields CDR1 LNHDA and CDR2 SQIVND (reference sequence). CDR3 sequence: CASSVRGSTEAFF. In DNA, the CDR3 is TGTGCCAGTAGTGTAAGGGGTAGCACTGAAGCTTTCTTT.

The J gene is TRBJ2-5, the V gene TRBV7-2; D ambiguous. The end of the DNA aligns better with TRBJ2-7, so the J call may be wrong. The CDR3 totals 13 residues. CDR1 and CDR2 from the germline V gene are SGHTA and FQGNSA. CDR3 in amino acids: CASSLDPGYEQYF. In DNA form, the CDR3 reads TGTGCCAGCAGCTTAGATCCAGGCTACGAGCAGTACTTC.

The chain has TRBV9 and TRBJ2-1; D is possibly TRBD2 (5 bases). V was cut by 2 bases and J by 4 bases, with 10 bases left in between. Germline V gene lookup returns CDR1 SGDLS and CDR2 YYNGEE. The CDR3 runs to 14 residues. The CDR3 loop is CASSVEPGYNEQFF. The CDR3 region has the DNA TGTGCCAGCAGCGTTGAGCCGGGATACAATGAGCAGTTCTTC. The entire variable domain, with the rest obtained from reference TRBV9 and TRBJ2-1, is as follows: DSGVTQTPKHLITATGQRVTLRCSPRSGDLSVYWYQQSLDQGLQFLIQYYNGEERAKGNILERFSAQQFPDLHSELNLSSLELGDSALYFCASSVEPGYNEQFFGPGTRLTVL.

The chain employs TRBV28 and TRBJ2-7, with 12 bases fitting TRBD1. The germline V gene has CDR1 MDHEN and CDR2 SYDVKM. CDR3 length: 17 residues. V dropped 4 bases and J dropped 7; count of bases not matched to a gene: 14. The CDR3 nucleotides are TGTGCCAGCAGTTCACTTATCCCGGGACAGGGGGCGCTTGAGCAGTACTTC. Translation gives CASSSLIPGQGALEQYF. Using reference TRBV28 and TRBJ2-7 for the parts outside the CDR3, the full variable domain is DVKVTQSSRYLVKRTGEKVFLECVQDMDHENMFWYRQDPGLGLRLIYFSYDVKMKEKGDIPEGYSVSREKKERFSLILESASTNQTSMYLCASSSLIPGQGALEQYFGPGTRLTVT.

This chain connects TRBV27 to TRBJ2-1, with D perhaps matching TRBD2 (5 bases). Trimming took off 3 bases at V and 8 bases at J, with 26 bases between the two ends. The CDR3 runs to 18 residues. The germline V gene encodes CDR1 MNHEY and CDR2 SMNVEV (reference sequence). The CDR3 region is CASSFVDSYARPDYEQFF. The CDR3 DNA reads as TGTGCCAGCAGTTTTGTGGACTCTTACGCCCGACCCGACTATGAGCAGTTCTTC.

This clone has just a few counts. This rearrangement joins TRBV2 to TRBJ2-5; 9 nucleotides agree with TRBD1. V lost 9 bases and J lost 5; bases outside the gene matches: 13. Per the germline V gene, CDR1 is SNHLY and CDR2 is FYNNEI. The CDR3 has 15 residues. The CDR3 spells CARSAAQGAGETQYF. CDR3 DNA: TGTGCCAGGTCTGCAGCACAGGGGGCTGGGGAGACCCAGTACTTC.

This clone was recorded once. This chain connects TRBV7-8 to TRBJ1-1, with TRBD1 as a possible D gene (6 bases). CDR1 and CDR2 from the germline V gene are SGHVS and FQNEAQ. V lost 5 bases to trimming and J lost 4 bases, with 26 bases between them. This CDR3 comprises 18 residues. CDR3 sequence: CASSLQTAGAGWITEAFF. The CDR3 nucleotides are TGTGCCAGCAGCCTACAGACGGCGGGGGCCGGATGGATCACTGAAGCTTTCTTT.

This chain joins TRBV7-8 and TRBJ2-7; TRBD2 matches at 12 bases. Trimming took 5 bases from V and 3 from J; bases not matched to a gene: 2. Germline V gene data show CDR1 as SGHVS and CDR2 as FQNEAQ. This CDR3 spans 14 amino acids. As DNA, the CDR3 is TGTGCCAGCAGCCAGACTAGCGGGAGCTACGAGCAGTACTTC. Its translation: CASSQTSGSYEQYF.

This clone was seen more than once but under ten times. The CDR3 is CASSLPQGAGAAYEQYF. The CDR3 nucleotides read TGTGCCAGCAGTTTACCCCAGGGAGCGGGAGCGGCCTACGAGCAGTACTTC. The V call is TRBV28, the J call TRBJ2-7, with 8 bases aligning to TRBD2. This CDR3 comprises 17 residues. CDR1 and CDR2 (germline): MDHEN, SYDVKM. J gave up 2 bases and V 2 bases, and 11 bases lay outside the gene matches.

This chain uses TRBV7-2 with TRBJ1-5; tentatively, D is TRBD1 (6 bases). The length of the CDR3 is 19 residues. From germline, CDR1 is SGHTA and CDR2 FQGNSA. V was pared by 1 base and J by 0 bases, with 19 bases between. The CDR3 nucleotides read TGTGCCAGCAGCTTAGGGCAGGGGTCCCTCACCTATAGCAATCAGCCCCAGCATTTT. This codes for CASSLGQGSLTYSNQPQHF.

V usage is TRBV14 and J usage is TRBJ1-2; 8 nucleotides match TRBD1. Germline loops: CDR1 SGHDN, CDR2 FVKESK. This CDR3 has 13 residues. The J segment lost 7 bases and the V segment lost 4 bases, leaving 5 bases of the junction unmatched. This chain's CDR3 is CASSPLDRGGYTF. In DNA form, the CDR3 reads TGTGCCAGCAGCCCCCTCGACAGGGGTGGCTACACCTTC.

This sequence joins TRBV19 and TRBJ2-7, with D possibly TRBD2 on 6 matching bases. CDR1 is LNHDA, CDR2 SQIVND, per germline (reference sequence). V shed 7 bases and J shed 7 bases, with 23 bases lying between them. This CDR3 spans 15 amino acids. CDR3 sequence: CASTRTWDSSGEQYF. The CDR3 region has the DNA TGTGCCAGTACCCGGACCTGGGACTCCTCAGGTGAGCAGTACTTC.

This clone came up a few times. Here the CDR3 DNA reads TGCGCCAGCAGCCAACCGGGACTAGCCCACGCCGAGCAGTACTTC. Amino acids: CASSQPGLAHAEQYF. The chain has TRBV4-1 and TRBJ2-7; 9 bases map to TRBD2. Trimming at V came to 2 bases and at J to 6 bases, leaving 8 bases not matched to a gene. This CDR3 contains 15 residues. Germline V CDR1 and CDR2: MGHRA, YSYEKL.